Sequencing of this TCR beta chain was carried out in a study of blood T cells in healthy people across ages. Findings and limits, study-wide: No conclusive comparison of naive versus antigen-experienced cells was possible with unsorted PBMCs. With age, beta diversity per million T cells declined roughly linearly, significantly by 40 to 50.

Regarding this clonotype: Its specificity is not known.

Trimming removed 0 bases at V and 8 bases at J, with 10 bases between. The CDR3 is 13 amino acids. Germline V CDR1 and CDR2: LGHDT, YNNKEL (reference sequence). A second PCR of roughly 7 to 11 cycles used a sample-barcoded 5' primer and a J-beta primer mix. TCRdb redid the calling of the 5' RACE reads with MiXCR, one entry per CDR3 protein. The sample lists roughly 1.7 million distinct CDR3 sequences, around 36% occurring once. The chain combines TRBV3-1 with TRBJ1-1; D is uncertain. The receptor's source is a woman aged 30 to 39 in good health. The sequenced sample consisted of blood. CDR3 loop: CASSQESRREAFF. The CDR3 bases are TGTGCCAGCAGCCAAGAATCGAGAAGGGAAGCTTTCTTT.